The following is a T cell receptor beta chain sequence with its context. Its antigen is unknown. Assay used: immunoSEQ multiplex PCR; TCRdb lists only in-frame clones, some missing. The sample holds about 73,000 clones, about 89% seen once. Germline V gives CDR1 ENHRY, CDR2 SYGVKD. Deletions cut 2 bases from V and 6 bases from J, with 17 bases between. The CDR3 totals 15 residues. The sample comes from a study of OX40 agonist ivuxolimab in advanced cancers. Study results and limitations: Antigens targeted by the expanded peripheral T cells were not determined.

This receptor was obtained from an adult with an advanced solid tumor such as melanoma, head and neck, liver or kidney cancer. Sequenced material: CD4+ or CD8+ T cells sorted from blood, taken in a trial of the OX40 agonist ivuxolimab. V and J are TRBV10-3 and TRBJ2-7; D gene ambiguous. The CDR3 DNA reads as TGTGCCATCAGTGAGGGTGGAGTCCTGGCTAGCGAGCAGTACTTC. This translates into CAISEGGVLASEQYF.